Listed below are T cell receptor beta chains from one sample, sequenced in a study of blood T cell repertoires in COVID-19. Produced via immunoSEQ multiplex PCR; TCRdb's table is partial and in-frame only. The table lists about 190,000 clones, around 89% of them singletons. The specimen was peripheral blood. The source is a man aged 45-60 years with acute or convalescent COVID-19. Both conserved end residues are part of each CDR3. D genes are given only for firm matches. Only part of the rows carry a size: once, few, many, or a class if the clone is expanded.

CDR3nt	CDR3aa	d_gene	j_gene	v_gene	abundance
TGTGCCAGTAATGCCGGGACAGGGTTCACCGGGGAGCTGTTTTTT	CASNAGTGFTGELFF	TRBD1	TRBJ2-2	TRBV19	-
TGTGCCAGCAGCTCGGGGACTAGCGGGATGGAAGTGACAGATACGCAGTATTTT	CASSSGTSGMEVTDTQYF	TRBD2	TRBJ2-3	TRBV5-4	-
TGTGCCTCCCAGGCGGGGGGATCAGATACGCAGTATTTT	CASQAGGSDTQYF	TRBD2	TRBJ2-3	TRBV9	-
TGTGCCAGCAGTTACTCCGGGGAGGTGAACACTGAAGCTTTCTTT	CASSYSGEVNTEAFF	-	TRBJ1-1	TRBV6-5	-
TGTGCCAGCAGTCCTACAGTTGCTGGGGCCAACGTCCTGACTTTC	CASSPTVAGANVLTF	-	TRBJ2-6	TRBV27	-
TGTGCCAGCAGCCTTAGTCCAAACCGCTACAATGAGCAGTTCTTC	CASSLSPNRYNEQFF	-	TRBJ2-1	TRBV7-8	-
TGTGCCAGCAGTTTACTAACAGGGGGCGATTGGTATGGCTACACCTTC	CASSLLTGGDWYGYTF	TRBD1	TRBJ1-2	TRBV28	once
TGTGCCAGCTCACCGCGGTATGATGAAAAACTGTTTTTT	CASSPRYDEKLFF	-	TRBJ1-4	TRBV18	-
TGTGCCAGCAGCGTAGTAACAGGGGTCATCTATGGCTACACCTTC	CASSVVTGVIYGYTF	TRBD1	TRBJ1-2	TRBV9	-
TGTGCCAGCAGTTTAGCAGGGGGCCCCATGGCCCTCCACTTT	CASSLAGGPMALHF	TRBD1	TRBJ1-6	TRBV27	-
TGTGCCAGCTCACCACCCGGGACAGGAGAAGAAAAACTGTTTTTT	CASSPPGTGEEKLFF	TRBD1	TRBJ1-4	TRBV18	-